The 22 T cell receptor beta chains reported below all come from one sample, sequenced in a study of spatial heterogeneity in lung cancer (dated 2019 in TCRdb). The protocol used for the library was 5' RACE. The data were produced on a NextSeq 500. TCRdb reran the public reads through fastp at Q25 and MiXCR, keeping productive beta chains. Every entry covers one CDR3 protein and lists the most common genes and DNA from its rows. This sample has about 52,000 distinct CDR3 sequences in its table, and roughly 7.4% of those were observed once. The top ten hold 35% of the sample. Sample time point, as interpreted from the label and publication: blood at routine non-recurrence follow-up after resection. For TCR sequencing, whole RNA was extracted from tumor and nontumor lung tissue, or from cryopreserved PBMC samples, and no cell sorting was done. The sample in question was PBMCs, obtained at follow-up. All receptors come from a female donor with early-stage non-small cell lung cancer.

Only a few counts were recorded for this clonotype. The CDR3 is CASSLSGREDTEAFF. In DNA, the CDR3 is TGTGCCAGCAGTTTAAGTGGCAGGGAAGACACTGAAGCTTTCTTT. The chain carries TRBV12-3 or TRBV12-4 and TRBJ1-1; tentative D call: TRBD1 (5 bases). V dropped 2 bases and J dropped 3 bases, with 13 bases sitting between them. The length of the CDR3 is 15 residues.

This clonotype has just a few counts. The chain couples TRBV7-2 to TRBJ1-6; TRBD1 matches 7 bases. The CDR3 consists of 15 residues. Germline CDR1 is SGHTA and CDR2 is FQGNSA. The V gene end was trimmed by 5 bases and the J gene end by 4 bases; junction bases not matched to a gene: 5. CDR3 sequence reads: CASSLTGAYNSPLHF. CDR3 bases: TGTGCCAGCAGCCTCACAGGGGCGTATAATTCACCCCTCCACTTT.

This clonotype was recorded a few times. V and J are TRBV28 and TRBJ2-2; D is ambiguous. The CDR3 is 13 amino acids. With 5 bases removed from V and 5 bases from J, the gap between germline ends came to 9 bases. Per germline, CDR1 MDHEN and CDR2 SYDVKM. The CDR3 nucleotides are TGTGCCAGCAGTCACATTATTACCGGGGAGCTGTTTTTT. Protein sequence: CASSHIITGELFF.

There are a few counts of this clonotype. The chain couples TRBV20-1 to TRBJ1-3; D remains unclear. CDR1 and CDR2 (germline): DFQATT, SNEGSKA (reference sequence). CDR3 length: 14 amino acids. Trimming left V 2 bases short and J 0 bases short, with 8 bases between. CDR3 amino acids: CSARNPSSGNTIYF. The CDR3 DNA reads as TGCAGTGCTAGAAATCCCTCCTCTGGAAACACCATATATTTT.

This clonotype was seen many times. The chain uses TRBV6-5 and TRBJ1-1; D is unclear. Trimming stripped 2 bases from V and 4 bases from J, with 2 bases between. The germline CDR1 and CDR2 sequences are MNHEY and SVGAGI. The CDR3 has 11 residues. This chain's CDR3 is CASSYATEAFF. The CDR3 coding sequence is TGTGCCAGCAGTTACGCCACTGAAGCTTTCTTT.

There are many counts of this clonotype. CDR3 sequence: CASSSEQGAEGLFF. CDR3 bases: TGTGCCAGCAGCTCCGAACAGGGGGCCGAGGGACTGTTTTTT. The chain uses TRBV11-2 and TRBJ1-4, with TRBD1 matching 9 bases. V gave up 4 bases and J gave up 13 bases; unmatched junction bases: 10. Germline V gives CDR1 SGHAT, CDR2 FQNNGV. The CDR3 is made up of 14 amino acids.

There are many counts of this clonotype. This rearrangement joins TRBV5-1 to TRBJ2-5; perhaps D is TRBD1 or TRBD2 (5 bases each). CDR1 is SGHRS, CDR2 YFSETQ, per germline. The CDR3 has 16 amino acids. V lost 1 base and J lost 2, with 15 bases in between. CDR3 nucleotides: TGCGCCAGCAGCTTGCCCCAGGGACCCGCACAAGAGACCCAGTACTTC. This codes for CASSLPQGPAQETQYF.

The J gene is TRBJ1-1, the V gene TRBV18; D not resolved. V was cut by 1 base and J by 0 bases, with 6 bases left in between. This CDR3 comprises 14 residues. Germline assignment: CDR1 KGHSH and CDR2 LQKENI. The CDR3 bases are TGTGCCAGCTCACCACTGGTAATGAACACTGAAGCTTTCTTT. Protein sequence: CASSPLVMNTEAFF.

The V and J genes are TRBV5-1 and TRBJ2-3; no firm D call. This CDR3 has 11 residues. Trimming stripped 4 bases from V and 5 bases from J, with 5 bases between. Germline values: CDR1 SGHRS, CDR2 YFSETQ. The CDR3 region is CASSIGDTQYF. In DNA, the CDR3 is TGCGCCAGCAGCATAGGAGATACGCAGTATTTT. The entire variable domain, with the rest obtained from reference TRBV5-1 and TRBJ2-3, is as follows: KAGVTQTPRYLIKTRGQQVTLSCSPISGHRSVSWYQQTPGQGLQFLFEYFSETQRNKGNFPGRFSGRQFSNSRSEMNVSTLELGDSALYLCASSIGDTQYFGPGTRLTVL.

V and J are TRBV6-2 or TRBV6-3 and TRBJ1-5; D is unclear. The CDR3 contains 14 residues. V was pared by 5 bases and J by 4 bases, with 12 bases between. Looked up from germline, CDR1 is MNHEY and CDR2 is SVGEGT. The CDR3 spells CASSREGRNQPQHF. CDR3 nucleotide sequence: TGTGCCAGCAGTCGGGAAGGGAGGAATCAGCCCCAGCATTTT.

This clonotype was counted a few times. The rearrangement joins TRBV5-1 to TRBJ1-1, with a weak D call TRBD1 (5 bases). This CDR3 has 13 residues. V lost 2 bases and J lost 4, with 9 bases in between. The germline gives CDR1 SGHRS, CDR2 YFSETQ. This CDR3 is CASSLRDATEAFF. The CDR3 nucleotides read TGCGCCAGCAGCTTAAGGGACGCCACTGAAGCTTTCTTT.

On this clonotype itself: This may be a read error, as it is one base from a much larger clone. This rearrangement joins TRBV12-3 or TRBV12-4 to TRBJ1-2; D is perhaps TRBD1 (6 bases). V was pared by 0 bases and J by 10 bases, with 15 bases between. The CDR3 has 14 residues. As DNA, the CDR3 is TGTGCCAGCAGTTTAGCGCTCGGGGGGCTGGACTACACCTTC. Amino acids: CASSLALGGLDYTF.

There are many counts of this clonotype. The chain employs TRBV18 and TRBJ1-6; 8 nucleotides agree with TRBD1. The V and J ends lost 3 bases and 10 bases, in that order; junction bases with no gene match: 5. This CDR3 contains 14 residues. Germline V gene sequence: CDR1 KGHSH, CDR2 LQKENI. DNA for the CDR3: TGTGCCAGCTCACCCGCGACAGGGGAATCACCCCTCCACTTT. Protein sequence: CASSPATGESPLHF.

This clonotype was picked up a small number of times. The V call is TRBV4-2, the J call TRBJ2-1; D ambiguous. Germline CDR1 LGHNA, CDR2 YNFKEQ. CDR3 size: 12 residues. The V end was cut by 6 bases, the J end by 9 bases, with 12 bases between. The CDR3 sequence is CASRRTHGEQFF. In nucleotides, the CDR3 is TGTGCCAGCAGGCGTACCCACGGTGAGCAGTTCTTC.

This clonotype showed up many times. The CDR3 loop is CSAETGGAPGELFF. The DNA for the CDR3 is TGCAGTGCTGAGACAGGGGGCGCACCCGGGGAGCTGTTTTTT. V gene TRBV20-1 combines with J gene TRBJ2-2; TRBD1 agrees at 10 bases. The V gene end was trimmed by 5 bases and the J gene end by 6 bases; junction bases not matched to a gene: 6. Germline V gene data show CDR1 as DFQATT and CDR2 as SNEGSKA (reference sequence). The CDR3 extends over 14 amino acids.

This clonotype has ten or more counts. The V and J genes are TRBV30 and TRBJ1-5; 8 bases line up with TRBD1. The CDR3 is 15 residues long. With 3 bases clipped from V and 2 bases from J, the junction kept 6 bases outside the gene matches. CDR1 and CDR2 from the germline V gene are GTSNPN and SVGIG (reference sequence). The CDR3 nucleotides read TGTGCCTGGAGGATACAGGGGGGCGGCAATCAGCCCCAGCATTTT. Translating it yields CAWRIQGGGNQPQHF.

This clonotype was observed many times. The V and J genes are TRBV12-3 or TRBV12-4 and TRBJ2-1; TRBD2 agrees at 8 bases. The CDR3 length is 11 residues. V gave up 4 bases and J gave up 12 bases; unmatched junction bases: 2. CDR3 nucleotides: TGTGCCAGCAGTTCCGGACTAGCGCAGTTCTTC. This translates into CASSSGLAQFF.

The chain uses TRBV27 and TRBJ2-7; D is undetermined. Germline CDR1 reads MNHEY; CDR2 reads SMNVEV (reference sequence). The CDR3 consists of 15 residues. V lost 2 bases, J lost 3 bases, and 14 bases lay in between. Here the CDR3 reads CASSLKYPSDYEQYF. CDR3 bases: TGTGCCAGCAGTTTAAAATATCCCAGTGACTACGAGCAGTACTTC.

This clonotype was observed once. The CDR3 DNA is TGCAGCGTTGACATCCTCGCAGGGGGAAGCTATGGCTACACCTTC. This translates into CSVDILAGGSYGYTF. This chain links TRBV29-1 with TRBJ1-2, with TRBD1 identical over 7 bases. Germline V gene lookup returns CDR1 SQVTM and CDR2 ANQGSEA. Trimming cost V 3 bases and J 4 bases; bases outside gene matches: 11. The CDR3 covers 15 residues.

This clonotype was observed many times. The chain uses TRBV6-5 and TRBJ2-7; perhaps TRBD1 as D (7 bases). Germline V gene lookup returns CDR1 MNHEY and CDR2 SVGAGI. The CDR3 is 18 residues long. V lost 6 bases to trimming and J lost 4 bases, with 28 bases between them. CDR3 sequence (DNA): TGTGCCAGCAGCTCCACTCTCCGCCTGGCAGGGGGGAAGTACGAGCAGTACTTC. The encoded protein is CASSSTLRLAGGKYEQYF.

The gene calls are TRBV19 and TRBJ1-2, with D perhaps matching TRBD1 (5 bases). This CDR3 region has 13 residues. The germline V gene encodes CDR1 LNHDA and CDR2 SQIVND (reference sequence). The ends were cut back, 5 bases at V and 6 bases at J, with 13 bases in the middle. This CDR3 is CASSPGLEDGYTF. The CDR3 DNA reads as TGTGCCAGTAGTCCGGGGCTCGAGGATGGCTACACCTTC.

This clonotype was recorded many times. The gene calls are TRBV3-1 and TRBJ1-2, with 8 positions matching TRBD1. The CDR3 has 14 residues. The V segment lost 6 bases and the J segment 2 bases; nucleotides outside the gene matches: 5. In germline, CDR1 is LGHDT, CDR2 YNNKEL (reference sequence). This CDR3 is CASSPGGANYGYTF. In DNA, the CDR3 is TGTGCCAGCAGTCCAGGGGGCGCAAACTATGGCTACACCTTC. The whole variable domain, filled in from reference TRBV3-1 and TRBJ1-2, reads DTAVSQTPKYLVTQMGNDKSIKCEQNLGHDTMYWYKQDSKKFLKIMFSYNNKELIINETVPNRFSPKSPDKAHLNLHINSLELGDSAVYFCASSPGGANYGYTFGSGTRLTVV.